The present TCR beta chain was sequenced within a study of blood T cell repertoires in COVID-19. Background on the study: Acute-phase and convalescent COVID-19 samples originated in the United States, Italy and Spain. PBMCs, B-cell-depleted T cells, or T cells were the source of the cDNA or gDNA that made up the material.

Original methodology: The authors estimated nucleated cell counts from reference gene primer amplification. Using immunoSEQ multiplex PCR, the repertoire was profiled, and TCRdb retains in-frame clones only, with some absent. V, J and clone size reflect that table, while D and trimming were determined from the DNA. The table records 300,000 to 350,000 clones, 75% to 90% of them present only once. A Seattle source enrolled patients during active infection and followed them longitudinally. Germline CDR1 reads SGHDN; CDR2 reads FVKESK. The CDR3 length is 15 residues. Trimming shortened V by 4 bases and J by 0 bases, and 12 bases separated the two germline ends.

This TCR came from a woman aged 45-65 years with COVID-19, enrolled during active disease. This chain joins TRBV14 and TRBJ1-2; perhaps TRBD1 as D (5 bases). The sample consisted of peripheral blood. The CDR3 region has the DNA TGTGCCAGCAGCCGAATCAGGGAAGCTAACTATGGCTACACCTTC. Translating it yields CASSRIREANYGYTF.